One and the same sample provided the 29 T cell receptor beta chains below, sequenced in a study of blood T cell repertoires in COVID-19. Clones were sequenced by immunoSEQ multiplex PCR, and TCRdb holds only the in-frame ones, with some missing. The sample holds roughly 160,000 clones, 70% to 90% seen once. The sample taken for sequencing was peripheral blood. These receptors all come from a woman aged 50 to 60 with COVID-19, enrolled during active disease.

This sequence joins TRBV2 and TRBJ2-7, with no clear D. V lost 2 bases to trimming and J lost 0 bases, with 8 bases between them. This CDR3 is built from 14 residues. Germline V gene data show CDR1 as SNHLY and CDR2 as FYNNEI. The CDR3 DNA is TGTGCCAGCAGTGAATTCGTTCTCTCCTACGAGCAGTACTTC. Translation: CASSEFVLSYEQYF.

This chain connects TRBV18 to TRBJ1-1, with D perhaps TRBD1 (5 bases). This CDR3 is built from 14 residues. The V end lost 2 bases, the J end lost 11 bases, and 18 bases lay between the germline ends. Germline V gene sequence: CDR1 KGHSH, CDR2 LQKENI. The CDR3 nucleotides read TGTGCCAGCTCACCATGGGGGGGAGACCCCGAGGCTTTCTTT. Amino acids: CASSPWGGDPEAFF.

V gene TRBV5-1 combines with J gene TRBJ2-2; 11 bases fit TRBD1. The CDR3 runs 15 residues. The V segment lost 4 bases and the J segment 5 bases; nucleotides outside the gene matches: 4. Germline V gene lookup returns CDR1 SGHRS and CDR2 YFSETQ. In nucleotides, the CDR3 is TGCGCCAGCAGCCGGGGACAGGGGGGGACCGGGGAGCTGTTTTTT. This gives the protein CASSRGQGGTGELFF. The complete variable domain, with remaining parts taken from reference TRBV5-1 and TRBJ2-2, reads KAGVTQTPRYLIKTRGQQVTLSCSPISGHRSVSWYQQTPGQGLQFLFEYFSETQRNKGNFPGRFSGRQFSNSRSEMNVSTLELGDSALYLCASSRGQGGTGELFFGEGSRLTVL.

This clone has just a few counts. V usage is TRBV5-1 and J usage is TRBJ2-2, with 8 bases aligning to TRBD2. The trim removed 0 bases at V and 4 bases at J, leaving 5 bases unmatched. This CDR3 is 16 amino acids long. Germline assignment: CDR1 SGHRS and CDR2 YFSETQ. CDR3 nucleotide sequence: TGCGCCAGCAGCTTGGCGGGGGGGGCCAGCACCGGGGAGCTGTTTTTT. It translates to CASSLAGGASTGELFF.

The chain recombines TRBV7-6 with TRBJ2-1, with TRBD2 identical over 10 bases. V dropped 3 bases and J dropped 0; count of bases not matched to a gene: 2. CDR1 is SGHVS, CDR2 FNYEAQ, per germline. The CDR3 is 16 residues long. In DNA form, the CDR3 reads TGTGCCAGCAGCTTTGGACTAGCGGACTCCTACAATGAGCAGTTCTTC. Its protein product is CASSFGLADSYNEQFF.

CDR3 in amino acids: CASSLEVENTGELFF. CDR3 coding DNA: TGCGCCAGCAGCCTGGAGGTAGAGAACACCGGGGAGCTGTTTTTT. The chain links TRBV4-3 to TRBJ2-2, with a weak D call TRBD2 (5 bases). CDR1 LGHNA and CDR2 YSLEER come from the germline V gene. The CDR3 is made up of 15 amino acids. V lost 4 bases to trimming and J lost 1 base, with 10 bases between them.

The gene calls are TRBV7-9 and TRBJ2-3; 7 nucleotides line up with TRBD2. The CDR3 runs 15 residues. Per germline, CDR1 SEHNR and CDR2 FQNEAQ (reference sequence). Germline trimming cut 5 bases from V and 3 bases from J; bases unmatched to any gene: 8. The CDR3 nucleotides are TGTGCCAGCAGCAAGTATGAGCGGGAAACAGATACGCAGTATTTT. It yields the protein CASSKYERETDTQYF.

The chain joins TRBV19 to TRBJ1-4; TRBD1 might be the D (6 bases). Germline assignment: CDR1 LNHDA and CDR2 SQIVND (reference sequence). The V end lost 4 bases, the J end lost 4 bases, and 13 bases lay between the germline ends. The CDR3 contains 15 residues. CDR3 sequence reads: CASSTSQGDNEKLFF. In nucleotides, the CDR3 is TGTGCCAGTAGTACCTCACAGGGAGATAATGAAAAACTGTTTTTT.

The CDR3 coding sequence is TGTGCCAGCAGCCCGGGGGGCAGCATGAACACTGAAGCTTTCTTT. This translates into CASSPGGSMNTEAFF. V usage is TRBV11-2 and J usage is TRBJ1-1; maybe TRBD1 (6 bases). The CDR3 extends over 15 amino acids. V was clipped by 5 bases and J by 0 bases, with 13 bases between them. The germline V gene has CDR1 SGHAT and CDR2 FQNNGV.

This clone showed up just a few times. This chain connects TRBV7-2 to TRBJ2-3, with TRBD2 matching over 8 bases. Trimming removed 5 bases from V and 2 bases from J; junction bases left unmatched: 6. This CDR3 is 15 amino acids long. Germline V gene data show CDR1 as SGHTA and CDR2 as FQGNSA. CDR3 coding DNA: TGTGCCAGCAGCACGGCGGGGGGATCCACAGATACGCAGTATTTT. Its protein product is CASSTAGGSTDTQYF.

The rearrangement uses TRBV7-2 and TRBJ2-7; TRBD1 matches at 11 bases. The CDR3 length is 14 residues. Germline trimming cut 6 bases from V and 5 bases from J; bases unmatched to any gene: 6. Germline CDR1 reads SGHTA; CDR2 reads FQGNSA. The CDR3 sequence: CASRRGQGANEQYF. The CDR3, as DNA: TGTGCCAGCAGACGTGGACAGGGGGCCAACGAGCAGTACTTC.

This chain links TRBV7-2 with TRBJ1-4; D is unresolved. Germline-derived CDR1 and CDR2 are SGHTA and FQGNSA. The CDR3 is 14 amino acids. Deletions cut 3 bases from V and 5 bases from J, with 10 bases between. The CDR3, as DNA: TGTGCCAGCAGCTTCTCATGGGAGAATGAAAAACTGTTTTTT. This encodes CASSFSWENEKLFF.

The chain is built from TRBV2 and TRBJ1-3; 7 bases map to TRBD1. The V gene's germline CDR1 is SNHLY and CDR2 FYNNEI. This CDR3 spans 15 amino acids. The junction had 5 bases not matched to a gene; V was cut back by 6 bases and J by 0 bases. CDR3 in amino acids: CASRTDRSSGNTIYF. In DNA, the CDR3 is TGTGCCAGCAGAACGGACAGGTCCTCTGGAAACACCATATATTTT.

This rearrangement joins TRBV27 to TRBJ1-2; TRBD1 might be the D (6 bases). The V end was cut by 2 bases, the J end by 8 bases, with 15 bases between. The germline gives CDR1 MNHEY, CDR2 SMNVEV (reference sequence). This CDR3 has 14 amino acids. CDR3 coding DNA: TGTGCCAGCAGTTTAGGGGGCGGCGGTAAAGGCTACACCTTC. Protein: CASSLGGGGKGYTF.

The V and J genes are TRBV11-2 and TRBJ1-4, with D possibly matching TRBD1 (6 bases). V dropped 7 bases and J dropped 0 bases, with 24 bases sitting between them. CDR3 length: 19 residues. Per germline, CDR1 SGHAT and CDR2 FQNNGV. The CDR3 sequence is CASTLGWGRRTATNEKLFF. In DNA, the CDR3 is TGTGCCAGCACCCTCGGTTGGGGGAGAAGGACAGCAACTAATGAAAAACTGTTTTTT.

The gene calls are TRBV4-1 and TRBJ2-3; no definite D call. The CDR3 has 14 residues. V lost 1 base, J lost 2 bases, and 7 bases lay in between. CDR1 is MGHRA, CDR2 YSYEKL, per germline. This CDR3 reads CASSQGSSTDTQYF. The CDR3 nucleotides are TGCGCCAGCAGCCAAGGGAGTTCCACAGATACGCAGTATTTT.

This clone was observed a single time. The chain carries TRBV7-2 and TRBJ1-2, with 7 bases lining up with TRBD1. There are 17 residues in the CDR3. Germline CDR1 SGHTA, CDR2 FQGNSA. The V and J ends lost 4 bases and 4 bases, in that order; junction bases with no gene match: 15. The CDR3, as DNA: TGTGCCAGCAGCTCGCCGCGGTTCTTACAGGGGCGCTATGGCTACACCTTC. This sequence encodes CASSSPRFLQGRYGYTF.

About this clone itself: This same CDR3 is encoded by further DNA sequences in the sample. The chain combines TRBV30 with TRBJ2-7, with TRBD2 as a possible D gene (6 bases). V shed 0 bases and J shed 3 bases, with 9 bases lying between them. CDR1 GTSNPN and CDR2 SVGIG come from the germline V gene (reference sequence). The CDR3 has 13 amino acids. CDR3 sequence: CAWSVGGSYEQYF. CDR3 in DNA: TGTGCCTGGAGTGTTGGGGGGAGCTACGAGCAGTACTTC.

V gene TRBV6-5 combines with J gene TRBJ1-4, with 9 bases matching TRBD1. The CDR3 runs to 14 residues. In germline, CDR1 is MNHEY, CDR2 SVGAGI. J gave up 7 bases and V 6 bases, and 6 bases lay outside the gene matches. The CDR3 bases are TGTGCCAGCAGGCTACAGGGGGCGAGTGAAAAACTGTTTTTT. The encoded protein is CASRLQGASEKLFF.

This chain connects TRBV5-8 to TRBJ2-7; D remains ambiguous. Germline CDR1 reads SGHTS; CDR2 reads YDEGEE. Deletions cut 0 bases from V and 3 bases from J, with 7 bases between. CDR3 length: 13 residues. The CDR3 DNA reads TGTGCCAGCAGCTTGGTGGCCGACTACGAGCAGTACTTC. Translated: CASSLVADYEQYF. Supplemented by reference TRBV5-8 and TRBJ2-7, the full variable domain reads EAGVTQSPTHLIKTRGQQATLRCSPISGHTSVYWYQQALGLGLQFLLWYDEGEERNRGNFPPRFSGRQFPNYSSELNVNALELEDSALYLCASSLVADYEQYFGPGTRLTVT.

The gene calls are TRBV10-3 and TRBJ1-2; 7 positions match TRBD1. This CDR3 contains 17 residues. Germline CDR1 reads ENHRY; CDR2 reads SYGVKD. V shed 6 bases, J shed 5 bases, and the junction held 18 bases outside the gene matches. The CDR3: CAIRNGQAPIPYYGYTF. In DNA, the CDR3 is TGTGCCATCAGAAATGGACAGGCCCCTATCCCCTATTATGGCTACACCTTC.

The gene calls are TRBV12-5 and TRBJ2-1; D might be TRBD1 (6 bases). Trimming shortened V by 3 bases and J by 0 bases, and 18 bases separated the two germline ends. Germline loops: CDR1 LGHNT, CDR2 FRNRAP. The CDR3 is 18 residues long. The CDR3 region is CASGLDLGHPSSYNEQFF. The DNA for the CDR3 is TGTGCTAGTGGTTTAGACTTGGGACACCCGAGCTCCTACAATGAGCAGTTCTTC.

The V call is TRBV3-1 (or the pseudogene TRBV3-2), the J call TRBJ1-2; 9 bases match TRBD1. CDR1 and CDR2 (germline): LGHDT, YNNKEL (reference sequence). The ends lost 2 bases at V and 4 bases at J; junction bases unmatched: 5. The length of the CDR3 is 15 residues. The CDR3 DNA sequence: TGTGCCAGCAGCCAACCGGGACAGGGCTCCTATGGCTACACCTTC. It yields the protein CASSQPGQGSYGYTF.

The chain couples TRBV9 to TRBJ2-1, with 8 positions matching TRBD2. The germline gives CDR1 SGDLS, CDR2 YYNGEE. The J segment lost 8 bases and the V segment lost 4 bases, leaving 14 bases of the junction unmatched. This CDR3 has 16 amino acids. The CDR3 loop reads CASSSRGSGGVDEQFF. DNA of the CDR3: TGTGCCAGCAGCTCTAGGGGAAGCGGGGGCGTGGATGAGCAGTTCTTC.

The chain employs TRBV18 and TRBJ2-1; D not resolved. The germline gives CDR1 KGHSH, CDR2 LQKENI. Trimming removed 9 bases from V and 5 bases from J, with 17 bases in between. This CDR3 is 14 amino acids long. The CDR3 DNA follows: TGTGCCAGTAACCACCGTCACACCAACAATGAGCAGTTCTTC. Translated, it gives CASNHRHTNNEQFF.

Only one count was recorded for this clone. The chain links TRBV7-2 to TRBJ2-7, with D possibly TRBD1 on 5 matching bases. The CDR3 is made up of 11 amino acids. Germline V lookup: CDR1 SGHTA, CDR2 FQGNSA. Between the trimmed V and J ends, which lost 4 bases and 7 bases, there was a span of 8 bases. CDR3 sequence reads: CASSSRQEQYF. As DNA, the CDR3 is TGTGCCAGCAGCTCACGACAGGAGCAGTACTTC.

The chain recombines TRBV4-1 with TRBJ2-5; a weak D match, TRBD1 (5 bases). Germline V gene data show CDR1 as MGHRA and CDR2 as YSYEKL. V lost 1 base to trimming and J lost 1 base, with 10 bases between them. This CDR3 is built from 15 residues. CDR3 region: CASSQGAGPQETQYF. The CDR3 DNA sequence: TGCGCCAGCAGCCAAGGGGCAGGGCCCCAAGAGACCCAGTACTTC.

The V call is TRBV28, the J call TRBJ1-4; 7 bases line up with TRBD1. Per the germline V gene, CDR1 is MDHEN and CDR2 is SYDVKM. V gave up 6 bases and J gave up 1 base; unmatched junction bases: 5. The CDR3 has 15 residues. The CDR3 loop reads CASRMTGRTNEKLFF. The CDR3 DNA is TGTGCCAGCAGGATGACAGGGAGAACTAATGAAAAACTGTTTTTT.

V gene TRBV24-1 combines with J gene TRBJ2-1; weak D call: TRBD2 (6 bases). The germline gives CDR1 KGHDR, CDR2 SFDVKD. V was shortened by 3 bases and J by 13 bases, with 15 bases between the two germline ends. This CDR3 spans 13 amino acids. CDR3 sequence (DNA): TGTGCCACCAGTGATGTCACCGGGACTGCTCAGTTCTTC. The encoded protein is CATSDVTGTAQFF.